This TCR beta chain comes out of a study of T cells in Graves' hyperthyroidism and ophthalmopathy. Broader study findings: Blood held most thyroid clonotypes expanded above 0.001 frequency. The model predicted ophthalmopathy a median around 6 months before onset.

This clonotype was seen repeatedly, ten times or more. As yet, its antigen is unknown. Regions amplified from RNA transcripts were the TCR beta CDR3 regions. RT-PCR in the first round (using the HTBI primer set) targeted the TCR CDR3. Via MiXCR, TCRdb re-called the multiplex PCR reads, giving one row per CDR3 protein. The profile shows 730,000 or so distinct CDR3 sequences, about 19% of them singletons. The germline V gene has CDR1 MNHNS and CDR2 SASEGT. V gave up 4 bases and J gave up 0 bases; unmatched junction bases: 5. The CDR3 has 15 amino acids. Exclusion of patients followed from uncontrolled infection, other autoimmune disease, pregnancy or lactation.

The material sequenced was blood. This receptor was identified in a woman between 45 and 65 years old with Graves' hyperthyroidism that later progressed to Graves' ophthalmopathy. The chain uses TRBV6-1 and TRBJ1-1, with TRBD1 identical over 7 bases. DNA for the CDR3: TGTGCCAGCAGTGCCTTGACAGGGATGAACACTGAAGCTTTCTTT. Residues: CASSALTGMNTEAFF.